This T cell receptor (beta chain) is from a study of blood T cell repertoires in COVID-19. Cohorts were assigned according to the clinical history that participants reported. This clone was observed a single time. Methods used by the authors: The authors estimated nucleated cell counts from reference gene primer amplification. Some clones are missing from TCRdb's copy, which holds only in-frame ones; the method was immunoSEQ multiplex PCR. V and J calls and clone size are given by that table; D and trimming were obtained from the DNA. This sample has roughly 250,000 clones, with 85% to 90% found just once. There are 18 residues in the CDR3. Germline V gives CDR1 SGHRS, CDR2 YFSETQ. The V gene end was trimmed by 2 bases and the J gene end by 1 base; junction bases not matched to a gene: 9.

The receptor was derived from a man in his fifties who had been exposed to COVID-19. Specimen: PBMCs or T cells enriched from blood (not recorded which). The rearrangement links TRBV5-1 to TRBJ2-1; 10 nucleotides line up with TRBD2. This chain's CDR3 is CASSFRTSGSPSYNEQFF. CDR3 bases: TGCGCCAGCAGCTTCCGGACTAGCGGCTCCCCTTCCTACAATGAGCAGTTCTTC.